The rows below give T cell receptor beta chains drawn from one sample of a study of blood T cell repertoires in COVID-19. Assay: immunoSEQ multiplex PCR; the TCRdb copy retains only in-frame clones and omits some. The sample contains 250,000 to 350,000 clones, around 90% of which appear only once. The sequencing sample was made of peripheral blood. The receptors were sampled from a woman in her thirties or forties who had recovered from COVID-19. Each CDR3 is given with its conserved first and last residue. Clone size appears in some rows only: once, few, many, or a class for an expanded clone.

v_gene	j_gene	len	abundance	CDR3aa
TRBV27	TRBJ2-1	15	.	CASSPRTGIGNEQFF
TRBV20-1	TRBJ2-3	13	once	CSASPDRTDTQYF
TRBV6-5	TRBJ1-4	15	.	CASSRQAIGMGKLFF
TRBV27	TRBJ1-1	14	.	CASSNQDRGAEAFF
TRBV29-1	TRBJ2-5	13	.	CSVGGQGIETQYF
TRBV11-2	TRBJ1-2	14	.	CASSLSVVSGGYTF
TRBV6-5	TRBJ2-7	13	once	CASGTGTVNEQYF
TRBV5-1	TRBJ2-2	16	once	CASSPPGTQNTGELFF
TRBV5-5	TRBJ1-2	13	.	CASSPDMDYGYTF
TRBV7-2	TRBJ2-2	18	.	CASSLNPSGDLNTGELFF
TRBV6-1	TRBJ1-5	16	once	CASSEGLGGSAQPQHF
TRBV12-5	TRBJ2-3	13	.	CASGSPNTDTQYF
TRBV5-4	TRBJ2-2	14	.	CASSFPGLTGELFF
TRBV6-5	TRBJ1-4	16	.	CASSYSGQGENEKLFF
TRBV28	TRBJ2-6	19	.	CASSRLQGSMGSGANVLTF
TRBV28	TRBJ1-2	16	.	CASSSPGEGRNYGYTF
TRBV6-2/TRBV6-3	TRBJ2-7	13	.	CASSPSGRYEQYF
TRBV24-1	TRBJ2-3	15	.	CATSGGLLNTDTQYF
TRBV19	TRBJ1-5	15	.	CASSIQSWRDQPQHF
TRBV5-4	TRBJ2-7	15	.	CAIPGQGQFGDEQYF
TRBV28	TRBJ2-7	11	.	CASRSHNEQYF
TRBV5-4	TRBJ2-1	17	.	CASSSGTSPSSYNEQFF
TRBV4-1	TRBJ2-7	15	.	CASSQEPGSSYEQYF
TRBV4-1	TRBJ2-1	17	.	CASSQDLRAGLAYEQFF
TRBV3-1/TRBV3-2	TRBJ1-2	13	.	CASSQEQSYGYTF
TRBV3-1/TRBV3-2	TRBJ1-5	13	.	CASSQAGGQPQHF
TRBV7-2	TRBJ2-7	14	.	CASSLDRGRGEQYF
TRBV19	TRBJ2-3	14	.	CATTLGQGEDTQYF